This is a list of T cell receptor beta chains from one sample in a study of T cell responses to AZD1222 COVID-19 vaccine. Produced via immunoSEQ multiplex PCR; TCRdb's table is partial and in-frame only. The data contain about 69,000 clones, around 78% of them singletons. This specimen was peripheral blood, taken 28 days after the second AZD1222 dose. These TCRs come from an adult who received the AZD1222 COVID-19 vaccine. Both conserved end residues are part of each CDR3. A D gene is named only where the DNA matches it firmly. Some rows mark clone size as missing; the rest say once, few, many or name a class of expanded clone.

NA,TRBV24-1,NA,TRBJ1-2,CATSDLTSGYTF,TGTGCCACCAGTGACTTGACATCTGGCTACACCTTC
NA,TRBV4-1,few,TRBJ1-3,CASSHTYTIYF,TGCGCCAGCAGCCACACCTACACCATATATTTT
NA,TRBV7-9,few,TRBJ2-7,CASSSQITTYEQYF,TGTGCCAGCAGCTCCCAAATAACAACCTACGAGCAGTACTTC
TRBD1,TRBV6-5,NA,TRBJ1-2,CASRGDRGAQGYTF,TGTGCCAGCAGGGGGGACAGGGGGGCTCAGGGCTACACCTTC
NA,TRBV7-3,NA,TRBJ2-1,CASSLTATASHEQFF,TGTGCCAGCAGCTTAACGGCGACGGCGTCTCATGAGCAGTTCTTC
TRBD1,TRBV7-8,NA,TRBJ2-2,CASSEDRGRSGELFF,TGTGCCAGCAGCGAGGACAGGGGAAGATCCGGGGAGCTGTTTTTT
NA,TRBV10-3,NA,TRBJ1-2,CAISESEDYGYTF,TGTGCCATCAGTGAGTCGGAAGATTATGGCTACACCTTC
NA,TRBV30,few,TRBJ2-6,CAWSVGEISGANVLTF,TGTGCCTGGAGTGTAGGGGAGATCTCTGGGGCCAACGTCCTGACTTTC
TRBD2,TRBV5-1,NA,TRBJ2-1,CASSLLADSYNEQFF,TGCGCCAGCAGCTTGCTAGCGGACTCCTACAATGAGCAGTTCTTC
NA,TRBV4-1,NA,TRBJ2-1,CASSQAKGEQFF,TGCGCCAGCAGCCAGGCGAAGGGTGAGCAGTTCTTC
NA,TRBV6-6,NA,TRBJ1-5,CASGSGGRNQPQHF,TGTGCCAGCGGTTCGGGGGGCCGCAATCAGCCCCAGCATTTT
TRBD1,TRBV5-1,few,TRBJ1-4,CASSLVAAGQEKLFF,TGCGCCAGCAGCTTGGTCGCAGCGGGACAGGAAAAACTGTTTTTT
NA,TRBV19,once,TRBJ2-4,CASSIGSGRPGIQYF,TGTGCCAGTAGTATTGGGTCTGGGCGACCGGGCATTCAGTACTTC
TRBD1,TRBV30,NA,TRBJ1-2,CAWSEGTGVGGYTF,TGTGCCTGGAGTGAAGGGACAGGGGTTGGTGGCTACACCTTC
NA,TRBV7-9,few,TRBJ1-2,CASGFTGRPYGYTF,TGTGCCAGCGGATTTACGGGACGGCCATATGGCTACACCTTC
NA,TRBV9,NA,TRBJ2-7,CASSTRSEGEQYF,TGTGCCAGCAGCACCCGGTCCGAGGGCGAGCAGTACTTC
TRBD2,TRBV2,NA,TRBJ2-5,CASKMGLAGVETQYF,TGTGCCAGCAAAATGGGACTAGCGGGGGTGGAGACCCAGTACTTC
NA,TRBV6-5,NA,TRBJ2-3,CASRLPSTDTQYF,TGTGCCAGCAGACTCCCCTCCACAGATACGCAGTATTTT
NA,TRBV19,NA,TRBJ1-1,CASSMGRKAEAFF,TGTGCCAGTAGTATGGGTAGGAAGGCTGAAGCTTTCTTT
NA,TRBV4-2,NA,TRBJ1-5,CASSQGSHQPQHF,TGTGCCAGCAGCCAGGGTAGTCATCAGCCCCAGCATTTT
TRBD2,TRBV5-1,NA,TRBJ2-5,CASSLVGGGAFETQYF,TGCGCCAGCAGCTTGGTTGGCGGGGGGGCCTTTGAGACCCAGTACTTC
NA,TRBV7-2,NA,TRBJ2-7,CASSPLGGAYEQYF,TGTGCCAGCAGCCCACTAGGAGGGGCTTACGAGCAGTACTTC
NA,TRBV7-9,NA,TRBJ2-2,CASSPPSDTGELFF,TGTGCCAGCAGCCCTCCGTCCGACACCGGGGAGCTGTTTTTT
TRBD2,TRBV2,NA,TRBJ2-5,CASSVGVGGQETQYF,TGTGCCAGCAGTGTCGGGGTCGGGGGGCAAGAGACCCAGTACTTC
TRBD2,TRBV3-1/TRBV3-2,NA,TRBJ2-5,CASSPSASGGAETQYF,TGTGCCAGCAGCCCCTCGGCTAGCGGGGGGGCCGAGACCCAGTACTTC
NA,TRBV4-1,NA,TRBJ1-1,CASSQDLGREAFF,TGCGCCAGCAGCCAAGATCTGGGGCGGGAAGCTTTCTTT
NA,TRBV6-5,NA,TRBJ2-7,CASSYSGGYSFYEQYF,TGTGCCAGCAGTTACTCCGGCGGGTATTCATTCTACGAGCAGTACTTC
NA,TRBV6-5,NA,TRBJ2-5,CASSPTGWTGETQYF,TGTGCCAGCAGTCCCACCGGTTGGACGGGAGAGACCCAGTACTTC
NA,TRBV12-3/TRBV12-4,NA,TRBJ1-2,CASSSQGYGYTF,TGTGCCAGCAGTTCCCAGGGGTATGGCTACACCTTC
NA,TRBV30,NA,TRBJ1-1,CAWSASNTEAFF,TGTGCCTGGAGTGCGTCGAACACTGAAGCTTTCTTT
TRBD1,TRBV18,NA,TRBJ2-1,CASSRLSTGDAYNEQFF,TGTGCCAGCTCTCGACTTTCCACAGGGGACGCTTACAATGAGCAGTTCTTC
TRBD1,TRBV7-2,NA,TRBJ1-3,CASSLRQGSGNTIYF,TGTGCCAGCAGCTTAAGACAGGGCTCTGGAAACACCATATATTTT
NA,TRBV30,NA,TRBJ2-5,CAWKRGQGAGETQYF,TGTGCCTGGAAGCGGGGGCAGGGGGCTGGAGAGACCCAGTACTTC
NA,TRBV12-3/TRBV12-4,NA,TRBJ2-1,CASSLEIYNEQFF,TGTGCCAGCAGTTTGGAGATTTACAATGAGCAGTTCTTC
TRBD1,TRBV18,NA,TRBJ1-1,CASSRDRGRTEAFF,TGTGCCAGCTCACGGGACAGGGGGCGAACTGAAGCTTTCTTT
NA,TRBV2,NA,TRBJ2-1,CASSEVGNEQFF,TGTGCCAGCAGTGAAGTCGGCAATGAGCAGTTCTTC
NA,TRBV4-1,NA,TRBJ2-3,CASSQGRSSTDTQYF,TGCGCCAGCAGCCAAGGGAGGTCTAGCACAGATACGCAGTATTTT
NA,TRBV5-1,NA,TRBJ1-2,CASSTDLEGGYTF,TGCGCCAGCAGCACGGACCTCGAAGGAGGCTACACCTTC
NA,TRBV19,NA,TRBJ2-1,CASSMRLPAAYNEQFF,TGTGCCAGTAGTATGCGGCTCCCCGCAGCCTACAATGAGCAGTTCTTC
TRBD2,TRBV18,many,TRBJ2-2,CASSPLGRAEELFF,TGTGCCAGCTCACCACTCGGGAGGGCCGAGGAGCTGTTTTTT
TRBD1,TRBV5-1,NA,TRBJ2-3,CASSQTTGVTDTQYF,TGCGCCAGCAGCCAGACTACAGGGGTGACAGATACGCAGTATTTT
NA,TRBV5-4,NA,TRBJ1-1,CASSLGTVEAFF,TGTGCCAGCAGCTTGGGGACAGTTGAAGCTTTCTTT
TRBD2,TRBV7-8,NA,TRBJ2-3,CASSPLAGSRTDTQYF,TGTGCCAGCAGCCCTCTAGCGGGATCCCGCACAGATACGCAGTATTTT
NA,TRBV19,once,TRBJ2-1,CASSRGGGEQFF,TGTGCCAGTAGCCGGGGAGGAGGTGAGCAGTTCTTC